Following are 18 T cell receptor beta chains from one sample sequenced in a study of blood T cells in healthy people across ages. A second about 7 to 12 cycle PCR used barcoded and J-beta primers. TCRdb re-called the 5' RACE reads with MiXCR, one entry per CDR3 protein. The table shows just over 800,000 distinct CDR3 sequences, with roughly 60% occurring only once. Sequencing was done on a sample of blood. These receptors came from a young man in good health.

This clonotype occurred a few times. In DNA, the CDR3 is TGTGCCAGCAGCCCCGGGGTTGGGGGGGCTGATTCACCCCTCCACTTT. Encoded protein: CASSPGVGGADSPLHF. This chain joins TRBV9 and TRBJ1-6; maybe TRBD1 (6 bases). The CDR3 totals 16 residues. CDR1 is SGDLS, CDR2 YYNGEE, per germline. V lost 4 bases and J 8 bases, leaving 19 bases between the germline ends.

The chain combines TRBV29-1 with TRBJ1-2, with 7 nucleotides matching TRBD1. The V and J ends lost 5 bases and 4 bases, in that order; junction bases with no gene match: 4. Germline CDR1 reads SQVTM; CDR2 reads ANQGSEA. The CDR3 is 12 residues long. DNA of the CDR3: TGCAGCGTTACAGGGGCCGGCTATGGCTACACCTTC. Protein product: CSVTGAGYGYTF.

Only a few counts were recorded for this clonotype. The DNA for the CDR3 is TGTGCCAGCAGTCAAGGACTAGCGCTTCACAATGAGCAGTTCTTC. Its protein product is CASSQGLALHNEQFF. The chain recombines TRBV2 with TRBJ2-1; 9 bases match TRBD2. In germline, CDR1 is SNHLY, CDR2 FYNNEI. The CDR3 is 15 amino acids. With V trimmed by 5 bases and J by 5 bases, 7 bases remained unmatched.

The V gene is TRBV4-2, the J gene TRBJ1-5; D is possibly TRBD1 (5 bases). CDR1 and CDR2 (germline): LGHNA, YNFKEQ. This CDR3 spans 16 amino acids. The germline V and J ends were trimmed by 0 bases and 4 bases, with 13 bases remaining between them. CDR3 sequence: CASSQEKDILNQPQHF. The CDR3 DNA follows: TGTGCCAGCAGCCAAGAGAAGGACATCCTGAATCAGCCCCAGCATTTT.

The V gene is TRBV9, the J gene TRBJ1-2; 10 nucleotides agree with TRBD1. This CDR3 is built from 16 residues. The germline gives CDR1 SGDLS, CDR2 YYNGEE. Losses at the gene ends were 0 bases for V and 8 bases for J; bases not matched to a gene: 10. The CDR3 DNA is TGTGCCAGCAGCGTAGTGGGACAGGGGACGGTCGGCGGCTACACCTTC. Encoded protein: CASSVVGQGTVGGYTF.

The chain uses TRBV10-3 and TRBJ2-4, with 8 bases identical to TRBD1. CDR3 length: 15 amino acids. The germline V gene has CDR1 ENHRY and CDR2 SYGVKD. V was pared by 6 bases and J by 6 bases, with 10 bases of the junction left unmatched. The CDR3 DNA reads as TGTGCCATCAGCGACTCGACAGGGGCGGCAAACATTCAGTACTTC. It codes for CAISDSTGAANIQYF.

The table lists this clonotype with a few counts. V usage is TRBV4-2 and J usage is TRBJ2-1; D is unresolved. Per the germline V gene, CDR1 is LGHNA and CDR2 is YNFKEQ. The CDR3 is 14 residues long. The V end lost 0 bases, the J end lost 7 bases, and 10 bases lay between the germline ends. DNA for the CDR3: TGTGCCAGCAGCCAAGACACCCGGTGGAATGAGCAGTTCTTC. Residues: CASSQDTRWNEQFF.

This clonotype has a handful of counts. The genes are TRBV11-3 and TRBJ2-5, with 7 nucleotides matching TRBD1. The CDR3 loop spans 15 amino acids. Germline CDR1 reads SGHNT; CDR2 reads YENEEA. The trim removed 3 bases at V and 4 bases at J, leaving 8 bases unmatched. The CDR3 reads CASSLGAGGRETQYF. The CDR3 DNA reads as TGTGCCAGCAGCTTGGGGGCAGGGGGAAGAGAGACCCAGTACTTC.

This clonotype was found many times. This chain's CDR3 is CASSPGLAGASYQETQYF. In DNA form, the CDR3 reads TGCGCCAGCAGCCCGGGTCTAGCGGGGGCTTCGTACCAAGAGACCCAGTACTTC. This chain links TRBV5-1 with TRBJ2-5, with 10 bases fitting TRBD2. Germline values: CDR1 SGHRS, CDR2 YFSETQ. V lost 4 bases to trimming and J lost 0 bases; unmatched junction nucleotides: 12. The CDR3 consists of 18 residues.

This clonotype turned up a few times. The chain links TRBV4-2 to TRBJ2-3; D ambiguous. V was clipped by 7 bases and J by 0 bases, with 8 bases between them. Germline lookup yields CDR1 LGHNA and CDR2 YNFKEQ. The CDR3 spans 13 residues. The CDR3, as DNA: TGTGCCAGCACGAGTGGGAGCACAGATACGCAGTATTTT. Translated, it gives CASTSGSTDTQYF.

The chain couples TRBV12-3 or TRBV12-4 to TRBJ2-5; 11 positions match TRBD2. V shed 8 bases, J shed 4 bases, and the junction held 6 bases outside the gene matches. This CDR3 is built from 14 residues. DNA of the CDR3: TGTGCCAGCGGATTAGCGGGGGGGTTAGAGACCCAGTACTTC. It encodes CASGLAGGLETQYF.

This chain connects TRBV12-3 or TRBV12-4 to TRBJ1-1; TRBD1 matches 9 bases. The CDR3 runs to 15 residues. V dropped 5 bases and J dropped 4; count of bases not matched to a gene: 8. CDR3 sequence reads: CASSGTGWRSTEAFF. The CDR3 DNA follows: TGTGCCAGCAGTGGGACAGGGTGGAGGAGCACTGAAGCTTTCTTT.

The V gene is TRBV20-1, the J gene TRBJ2-5; 7 bases align to TRBD1. Matching the DNA end better, TRBJ2-7 makes the J call doubtful. The germline V gene encodes CDR1 DFQATT and CDR2 SNEGSKA (reference sequence). The length of the CDR3 is 14 residues. CDR3: CSASAAGGNYEQYF. The DNA for the CDR3 is TGCAGTGCTAGCGCGGCAGGGGGAAACTACGAGCAGTACTTC.

This clonotype was seen more than once but under ten times. This chain connects TRBV5-5 to TRBJ2-7; 8 bases align to TRBD1. CDR1 is SGHKS and CDR2 is YYEKEE in the germline V gene (reference sequence). CDR3 size: 15 residues. J gave up 6 bases and V 1 base, and 9 bases lay outside the gene matches. The CDR3, as DNA: TGTGCCAGCAGCTTGATGGGCCAGGGGGCGGTCGAGCAGTACTTC. It encodes CASSLMGQGAVEQYF.

The chain is built from TRBV29-1 and TRBJ2-4; D not certain. The J call may be in error: the DNA end matches TRBJ2-7 better. The V gene's germline CDR1 is SQVTM and CDR2 ANQGSEA. The CDR3 spans 15 residues. CDR3 coding DNA: TGCAGCGTTGAAGGAGGAGATACTGACTCCTACGAGCAGTACTTC. It translates to CSVEGGDTDSYEQYF.

This clonotype was seen a handful of times. This chain joins TRBV11-1 and TRBJ2-7; D might be TRBD2 (6 bases). The germline gives CDR1 SGHAT, CDR2 FQDESV (reference sequence). The CDR3 is 14 residues long. V was shortened by 5 bases and J by 3 bases, with 14 bases between the two germline ends. This chain's CDR3 is CASSLRGNHYEQYF. The CDR3 bases are TGTGCCAGCAGCCTCCGGGGGAACCACTACGAGCAGTACTTC.

The V and J genes are TRBV7-2 and TRBJ2-5; maybe TRBD2 (5 bases). In germline, CDR1 is SGHTA, CDR2 FQGNSA. Trimming pared 5 bases from V and 2 bases from J, leaving 18 bases between. The CDR3 loop spans 16 amino acids. CDR3 nucleotide sequence: TGTGCCAGCAGCACCAGGTTGGGCGGGCTACAAGAGACCCAGTACTTC. As protein: CASSTRLGGLQETQYF.

The count of this clonotype is one. The rearrangement uses TRBV6-5 and TRBJ2-7; D is unresolved. Matching the DNA end better, TRBJ2-5 makes the J call doubtful. Germline V gives CDR1 MNHEY, CDR2 SVGAGI. The CDR3 has 13 amino acids. The CDR3 sequence is CASSSLPGETQYF. DNA of the CDR3: TGTGCCAGCAGTTCCCTCCCGGGAGAGACCCAGTACTTC.